This T cell receptor beta chain was captured in a study of graft-versus-host responses after intestinal transplantation. Study background: Multivisceral, liver-intestinal, or isolated intestinal grafts were transplanted into recipients. Recipients across the board were started on anti-thymocyte globulin induction, then kept on tacrolimus and steroids for two to three years.

This table comes from immunoSEQ multiplex PCR, and its TCRdb copy is limited to in-frame clones, with some not included. Here the sample spans tens of thousands of clones, approximately 92% being singletons. This clone appeared once. Its antigen is undetermined. Trimming removed 3 bases from V and 4 bases from J, with 7 bases in between. The CDR3 has 13 amino acids. Germline V lookup: CDR1 LNHDA, CDR2 SQIVND (reference sequence). The study's findings and limits: Recipient marrow showed GvH clones, some seen first in ileum or blood. Allografts of one patient group, those with graft-donor T cell macrochimerism, had high graft-versus-host to host-versus-graft clonal ratios.

The chain recombines TRBV19 with TRBJ1-5; D uncertain. The sequence came from a human donor who was the organ donor for an intestinal transplant. The sample consisted of unstimulated CD8+ T cells sorted from spleen or lymph node cells, taken before transplant. CDR3 sequence (DNA): TGTGCCAGTAGTATGGGCAGGAATCAGCCCCAGCATTTT. As protein: CASSMGRNQPQHF.